The 16 T cell receptor beta chains reported below all come from one sample, sequenced in a study of early T cells in non-severe SARS-CoV-2 infection. A single record per CDR3 protein comes from TCRdb applying MiXCR to the 5' RACE reads. The data contain around 99,000 distinct CDR3 sequences, around 16% of them singletons. The material sequenced was whole blood, taken at baseline. These receptor sequences come from an adult who was a healthcare worker with PCR-confirmed SARS-CoV-2 infection or an uninfected control (not recorded which).

V usage is TRBV11-2 and J usage is TRBJ2-5, with 12 bases identical to TRBD2. The CDR3 spans 16 residues. The germline V gene has CDR1 SGHAT and CDR2 FQNNGV. After removal of 1 base from V and 7 bases from J, the junction contained 7 bases not matched to a gene. DNA of the CDR3: TGTGCCAGCAGCTTAGGGCTAGCGGGAGGGTACGGGACCCAGTACTTC. This translates into CASSLGLAGGYGTQYF.

V is TRBV6-6 and J is TRBJ2-5; D uncertain. The V end was cut by 11 bases, the J end by 4 bases, with 14 bases between. Germline V gene data show CDR1 as MNHNY and CDR2 as SVGAGI (reference sequence). The CDR3 is 12 residues long. Written as DNA, the CDR3 is TGTGCCTCCAGACCTGCACGAGAGACCCAGTACTTC. This gives the protein CASRPARETQYF.

The rearrangement joins TRBV18 to TRBJ2-7, with 12 bases lining up with TRBD2. This CDR3 region has 16 residues. Losses at the gene ends were 6 bases for V and 0 bases for J; bases not matched to a gene: 6. The V gene's germline CDR1 is KGHSH and CDR2 LQKENI. The CDR3 region has the DNA TGTGCCAGCTCTCGAGCTAGCGGGAGGGCCTCCTACGAGCAGTACTTC. This encodes CASSRASGRASYEQYF.

At least ten counts were recorded for this clonotype. The genes are TRBV3-1 and TRBJ2-7, with unresolved D. Per the germline V gene, CDR1 is LGHDT and CDR2 is YNNKEL (reference sequence). The germline V and J ends were trimmed by 1 base and 3 bases, with 4 bases remaining between them. The CDR3 consists of 12 residues. CDR3 residues: CASSQAGYEQYF. The CDR3 nucleotides read TGTGCCAGCAGCCAAGCGGGCTACGAGCAGTACTTC.

The table lists this clonotype with a few counts. The chain links TRBV28 to TRBJ2-5; 9 bases line up with TRBD2. Germline V gene data show CDR1 as MDHEN and CDR2 as SYDVKM. The ends lost 2 bases at V and 5 bases at J; junction bases unmatched: 3. This CDR3 contains 14 residues. Here the CDR3 DNA reads TGTGCCAGCAGTTTAGCGGGAGGGCCGGAGACCCAGTACTTC. It is translated as CASSLAGGPETQYF.

The J gene is TRBJ2-2, the V gene TRBV11-2; perhaps D is TRBD1 or TRBD2 (5 bases each). The germline V and J ends were trimmed by 4 bases and 6 bases, with 12 bases remaining between them. CDR3 size: 14 residues. Germline CDR1 reads SGHAT; CDR2 reads FQNNGV. CDR3 DNA sequence: TGTGCCAGCAGCTGGGGCGGGCCGCCCGGGGAGCTGTTTTTT. Its translation: CASSWGGPPGELFF.

This clonotype was picked up a small number of times. This rearrangement joins TRBV7-9 to TRBJ1-1; no clear D. CDR3 length equals 13 residues. V shed 3 bases and J shed 1 base, with 6 bases lying between them. Germline values: CDR1 SEHNR, CDR2 FQNEAQ (reference sequence). In DNA form, the CDR3 reads TGTGCCAGCAGCTTTGACGGGAACACTGAAGCTTTCTTT. Translation: CASSFDGNTEAFF.

The sample holds many counts of this clonotype. The V and J genes are TRBV28 and TRBJ1-1; D unclear. The CDR3 consists of 12 residues. The ends were cut back, 3 bases at V and 4 bases at J, with 6 bases in the middle. Germline-derived CDR1 and CDR2 are MDHEN and SYDVKM. The CDR3 sequence is CASSLPTTEAFF. The CDR3 coding sequence is TGTGCCAGCAGTTTGCCCACCACTGAAGCTTTCTTT. The whole variable domain, remainder taken from reference TRBV28 and TRBJ1-1, is DVKVTQSSRYLVKRTGEKVFLECVQDMDHENMFWYRQDPGLGLRLIYFSYDVKMKEKGDIPEGYSVSREKKERFSLILESASTNQTSMYLCASSLPTTEAFFGQGTRLTVV.

This clonotype was detected many times. This chain's CDR3 is CASSARVLTDTQYF. The CDR3 DNA sequence: TGTGCCAGCAGCGCCAGGGTACTTACAGATACGCAGTATTTT. The J gene is TRBJ2-3, the V gene TRBV7-9; maybe TRBD1 (5 bases). The V and J ends lost 5 bases and 3 bases respectively, with 12 bases between them. Per the germline V gene, CDR1 is SEHNR and CDR2 is FQNEAQ (reference sequence). The CDR3 extends over 14 amino acids.

In regard to this clonotype: Being one base from a much bigger clone, this may be a read error. The V call is TRBV7-9, the J call TRBJ1-6; 9 bases agree with TRBD1. Germline-derived CDR1 and CDR2 are SEHNR and FQNEAQ (reference sequence). The CDR3 runs 15 residues. CDR3 residues: CAGSGGQGTWSPLHF. The CDR3 bases are TGTGCCGGCAGCGGGGGACAGGGAACTTGGTCACCCCTCCACTTT.

This clonotype was detected a few times. V usage is TRBV28 and J usage is TRBJ2-7; D is possibly TRBD2 (5 bases). Germline CDR1 is MDHEN and CDR2 is SYDVKM. The CDR3 sequence is 14 residues long. Trimming cost V 5 bases and J 3 bases, with 14 bases left between them. DNA for the CDR3: TGTGCCAGCAGTCGACCGGACGGGGTCTACGAGCAGTACTTC. Residues: CASSRPDGVYEQYF. The complete variable domain, with remaining parts taken from reference TRBV28 and TRBJ2-7, reads DVKVTQSSRYLVKRTGEKVFLECVQDMDHENMFWYRQDPGLGLRLIYFSYDVKMKEKGDIPEGYSVSREKKERFSLILESASTNQTSMYLCASSRPDGVYEQYFGPGTRLTVT.

The chain combines TRBV20-1 with TRBJ1-1, with a tentative D call TRBD1 (6 bases). V lost 3 bases and J lost 0, with 8 bases in between. Germline CDR1 and CDR2: DFQATT and SNEGSKA (reference sequence). The CDR3 has 13 amino acids. This CDR3 is CSASGGVNTEAFF. CDR3 in DNA: TGCAGTGCTAGCGGGGGCGTGAACACTGAAGCTTTCTTT.

This clonotype was counted between two and nine times. The gene calls are TRBV2 and TRBJ1-1, with 9 bases that match TRBD1. Germline CDR1 and CDR2: SNHLY and FYNNEI. After removal of 6 bases from V and 3 bases from J, the junction contained 5 bases not matched to a gene. The CDR3 spans 14 residues. The CDR3 loop reads CASSYRQGDTEAFF. Here the CDR3 DNA reads TGTGCCAGCAGCTATCGACAGGGGGACACTGAAGCTTTCTTT.

This clonotype has more than one count but fewer than ten. The chain employs TRBV20-1 and TRBJ2-5; 14 bases fit TRBD2. There are 18 residues in the CDR3. Germline V gene sequence: CDR1 DFQATT, CDR2 SNEGSKA (reference sequence). V gave up 0 bases and J gave up 1 base; unmatched junction bases: 7. The CDR3 spells CSARDLTSGRGVQETQYF. The CDR3 nucleotides are TGCAGTGCTAGAGATCTGACTAGCGGGAGGGGGGTCCAAGAGACCCAGTACTTC.

This clonotype was picked up many times. The chain is built from TRBV7-2 and TRBJ2-7, with D tentatively TRBD2 (6 bases). Germline CDR1 and CDR2: SGHTA and FQGNSA. V was trimmed by 3 bases and J by 0 bases, leaving 12 bases between them. This CDR3 is 15 amino acids long. The DNA for the CDR3 is TGTGCCAGCAGCTTGGACTACCCACTCTCCTACGAGCAGTACTTC. This sequence encodes CASSLDYPLSYEQYF. The full variable domain, completed using reference TRBV7-2 and TRBJ2-7, is GAGVSQSPSNKVTEKGKDVELRCDPISGHTALYWYRQSLGQGLEFLIYFQGNSAPDKSGLPSDRFSAERTGGSVSTLTIQRTQQEDSAVYLCASSLDYPLSYEQYFGPGTRLTVT.

This chain uses TRBV12-3 or TRBV12-4 with TRBJ2-5, with D possibly being TRBD2 (5 bases). This CDR3 comprises 13 residues. V lost 4 bases and J lost 3, with 9 bases in between. CDR3 coding DNA: TGTGCCAGCAGTTCCTACGGGGAAGAGACCCAGTACTTC. Translation: CASSSYGEETQYF.